Detailed here is one T cell receptor (beta chain). This record comes from a study of T cell responses to AZD1222 COVID-19 vaccine. The V and J ends lost 6 bases and 4 bases, in that order; junction bases with no gene match: 9. The germline gives CDR1 MDHEN, CDR2 SYDVKM. The CDR3 loop spans 17 amino acids. Produced via immunoSEQ multiplex PCR; TCRdb's table is partial and in-frame only. The table records 150,000 or so clones, around 90% of them present only once. This sequence was found in an adult in good health. This chain links TRBV28 with TRBJ1-4; 12 nucleotides line up with TRBD1. The material was peripheral blood, obtained on day 0 of AZD1222 vaccination. The CDR3 sequence is CASRTGTGGGGNEKLFF. The CDR3 region has the DNA TGTGCCAGCAGAACCGGGACAGGGGGCGGGGGTAATGAAAAACTGTTTTTT.